Presented here are 20 T cell receptor beta chains from one specimen sequenced in a study of T cells in Graves' hyperthyroidism and ophthalmopathy. Amplification targeted TCR beta CDR3 regions from RNA transcripts. In the first-round RT-PCR of the TCR CDR3, the HTBI primer set was used. TCRdb independently ran MiXCR on the multiplex PCR reads; one entry per CDR3 protein. Among 490,000 or so distinct CDR3 sequences listed, about 20% were seen once. Sequences were obtained from blood. These receptor sequences come from a woman aged 70-85 years with Graves' ophthalmopathy.

This clonotype was detected once. This chain joins TRBV20-1 and TRBJ1-5; the D gene is possibly TRBD1 (6 bases). Germline V gives CDR1 DFQATT, CDR2 SNEGSKA (reference sequence). The CDR3 is 16 residues long. V lost 0 bases and J 2 bases, leaving 14 bases between the germline ends. The CDR3 DNA is TGCAGTGCTAGAGAGGGTAGGGGGGTTGGCAATCAGCCCCAGCATTTT. Protein: CSAREGRGVGNQPQHF.

The chain carries TRBV19 and TRBJ2-2; TRBD1 matches 7 bases. The trim removed 5 bases at V and 5 bases at J, leaving 11 bases unmatched. The CDR3 runs to 16 residues. The germline V gene encodes CDR1 LNHDA and CDR2 SQIVND (reference sequence). CDR3 protein: CASSPIQGIGTGELFF. Written as DNA, the CDR3 is TGTGCCAGTAGTCCGATACAGGGGATCGGTACCGGGGAGCTGTTTTTT.

Ten or more counts support this clonotype. The V and J genes are TRBV30 and TRBJ2-1; D may be TRBD2 (5 bases). V lost 0 bases, J lost 5 bases, and 8 bases lay in between. This CDR3 is built from 13 residues. The germline gives CDR1 GTSNPN, CDR2 SVGIG (reference sequence). CDR3 region: CAWSVGLNNEQFF. Written as DNA, the CDR3 is TGTGCCTGGAGTGTAGGACTGAACAATGAGCAGTTCTTC.

The rearrangement uses TRBV11-2 and TRBJ2-1; maybe TRBD2 (5 bases). From germline, CDR1 is SGHAT and CDR2 FQNNGV. Trimming cost V 2 bases and J 2 bases, with 13 bases left between them. CDR3 length equals 16 residues. CDR3 in DNA: TGTGCCAGCAGCTTAATGTATAGGACTGCCTACAATGAGCAGTTCTTC. It yields the protein CASSLMYRTAYNEQFF.

This clonotype was observed at least ten times. This chain joins TRBV6-1 and TRBJ1-1, with D hard to call. The CDR3 length is 17 residues. V was trimmed by 3 bases and J by 5 bases, leaving 22 bases between them. Looked up from germline, CDR1 is MNHNS and CDR2 is SASEGT. The CDR3 here is CASSEIPATVTPTEAFF. CDR3 DNA sequence: TGTGCCAGCAGTGAGATCCCAGCAACAGTCACCCCTACTGAAGCTTTCTTT.

This clonotype has ten or more counts. CDR3 protein: CASRTTSPDTQYF. CDR3 DNA: TGTGCCAGCAGGACAACTAGCCCAGATACGCAGTATTTT. The chain has TRBV2 and TRBJ2-3, with D possibly being TRBD2 (6 bases). Looked up from germline, CDR1 is SNHLY and CDR2 is FYNNEI. V was clipped by 6 bases and J by 4 bases, with 11 bases between them. CDR3 length: 13 amino acids.

The V call is TRBV15, the J call TRBJ2-1; D is perhaps TRBD2 (6 bases). V was cut by 0 bases and J by 4 bases, with 22 bases left in between. The CDR3 length is 19 residues. Germline V gene data show CDR1 as LNHNV and CDR2 as YYDKDF (reference sequence). The CDR3 DNA reads TGTGCCACCAGCAGAGATTCTCTCATGCGGGAAGTCGGGTACAATGAGCAGTTCTTC. Its protein is CATSRDSLMREVGYNEQFF.

This clonotype was observed a few times. J is TRBJ2-7 and V is TRBV29-1, with D unresolved. The CDR3 is 12 amino acids. V was trimmed by 4 bases and J by 2 bases, leaving 9 bases between them. The germline gives CDR1 SQVTM, CDR2 ANQGSEA. DNA of the CDR3: TGCAGCGTTGGGATCAGACCCTACGAGCAGTACTTC. Translated, it gives CSVGIRPYEQYF.

This clonotype appeared once. The chain couples TRBV20-1 to TRBJ2-1, with 12 bases fitting TRBD2. This CDR3 has 15 amino acids. Germline V gene lookup returns CDR1 DFQATT and CDR2 SNEGSKA (reference sequence). V shed 5 bases and J 9 bases; nucleotides not matched to a gene: 11. DNA for the CDR3: TGCAGTGCTGCCCGACTAGCGGGAGAGAGGGGTGAGCAGTTCTTC. This translates into CSAARLAGERGEQFF.

The CDR3 DNA is TGTGCCAGCAGTGGGACTGGATTTTACGAGCAGTACTTC. Encoded protein: CASSGTGFYEQYF. The chain carries TRBV7-6 and TRBJ2-7, with D tentatively TRBD2 (6 bases). The CDR3 extends over 13 amino acids. Germline lookup yields CDR1 SGHVS and CDR2 FNYEAQ. V lost 6 bases, J lost 4 bases, and 13 bases lay in between. The variable domain in full, completed from reference TRBV7-6 and TRBJ2-7, reads GAGVSQSPRYKVTKRGQDVALRCDPISGHVSLYWYRQALGQGPEFLTYFNYEAQQDKSGLPNDRFSAERPEGSISTLTIQRTEQRDSAMYRCASSGTGFYEQYFGPGTRLTVT.

This clonotype has ten or more counts. The rearrangement joins TRBV6-2 or TRBV6-3 to TRBJ1-5; 8 bases align to TRBD1. With V trimmed by 11 bases and J by 2 bases, 2 bases remained unmatched. CDR1 and CDR2 from the germline V gene are MNHEY and SVGEGT. The CDR3 has 12 amino acids. CDR3 amino acids: CAADRGNQPQHF. The CDR3 region has the DNA TGTGCCGCGGACAGGGGCAATCAGCCCCAGCATTTT.

The rearrangement uses TRBV4-1 and TRBJ2-3; no clear D. The CDR3 is made up of 14 amino acids. Trimming shortened V by 0 bases and J by 6 bases, and 10 bases separated the two germline ends. Germline CDR1 reads MGHRA; CDR2 reads YSYEKL. The CDR3 coding sequence is TGCGCCAGCAGCCAAGAGGTAGGAAGGGATACGCAGTATTTT. The encoded protein is CASSQEVGRDTQYF.

This clonotype showed up just a few times. The J gene is TRBJ1-2, the V gene TRBV20-1, with no clear D. The CDR3 length is 12 residues. The germline V gene encodes CDR1 DFQATT and CDR2 SNEGSKA (reference sequence). V lost 0 bases and J 6 bases, leaving 8 bases between the germline ends. This CDR3 reads CSAREQTDGYTF. The CDR3 coding sequence is TGCAGTGCTAGAGAACAGACGGATGGCTACACCTTC.

The chain links TRBV6-1 to TRBJ2-7; 9 bases align to TRBD2. The CDR3 spans 16 residues. The J segment lost 5 bases and the V segment lost 6 bases, leaving 14 bases of the junction unmatched. The germline CDR1 and CDR2 sequences are MNHNS and SASEGT. The CDR3 DNA follows: TGTGCCAGCAGCCTGTCGGGGGTAGCGGGAGTCAACGAGCAGTACTTC. It yields the protein CASSLSGVAGVNEQYF.

This clonotype was seen only a few times. The chain combines TRBV10-3 with TRBJ2-5; weak D call: TRBD1 (6 bases). CDR1 is ENHRY and CDR2 is SYGVKD in the germline V gene. The V end lost 10 bases, the J end lost 2 bases, and 17 bases lay between the germline ends. The CDR3 consists of 14 residues. CDR3 loop: CATQQGSGQETQYF. The CDR3 DNA is TGTGCCACGCAGCAGGGGTCGGGGCAAGAGACCCAGTACTTC.

This clonotype was seen ten or more times. The V call is TRBV20-1, the J call TRBJ2-5, with D possibly being TRBD2 (5 bases). The V end was cut by 6 bases, the J end by 5 bases, with 19 bases between. Germline CDR1 reads DFQATT; CDR2 reads SNEGSKA (reference sequence). The CDR3 extends over 14 amino acids. The CDR3 bases are TGCAGTGCGGAGGACCGCCAAGTCGACGAGACCCAGTACTTC. Translated: CSAEDRQVDETQYF.

As for this clonotype: One end of the junction varies from germline; a read error may be responsible. The J gene is TRBJ1-4, the V gene TRBV7-9; 9 bases align to TRBD1. CDR1 is SEHNR, CDR2 FQNEAQ, per germline (reference sequence). This CDR3 region has 14 residues. The CDR3 sequence is CAGSLGQGREKLFF. As DNA, the CDR3 is TGTGCCGGCAGCCTCGGACAGGGGCGGGAAAAACTGTTTTTT. Using reference TRBV7-9 and TRBJ1-4 for the parts outside the CDR3, the full variable domain is DTGVSQNPRHKITKRGQNVTFRCDPISEHNRLYWYRQTLGQGPEFLTYFQNEAQLEKSRLLSDRFSAERPKGSFSTLEIQRTEQGDSAMYLCAGSLGQGREKLFFGSGTQLSVL.

This clonotype showed up many times. V gene TRBV7-2 combines with J gene TRBJ1-3; D gene unclear. Per germline, CDR1 SGHTA and CDR2 FQGNSA. The germline V and J ends were trimmed by 2 bases and 4 bases, with 6 bases remaining between them. This CDR3 spans 13 amino acids. The CDR3 DNA reads as TGTGCCAGCAGCTTATCCCGCGGAAACACCATATATTTT. Amino acid sequence: CASSLSRGNTIYF.

In its sample, this clonotype was seen a few times. The rearrangement uses TRBV27 and TRBJ2-1; 13 nucleotides agree with TRBD2. V shed 5 bases and J 4 bases; nucleotides not matched to a gene: 8. The V gene's germline CDR1 is MNHEY and CDR2 SMNVEV (reference sequence). This CDR3 region has 17 residues. Here the CDR3 DNA reads TGTGCCAGCAGTAAACTAGCGGGAGGGCCAACGTACAATGAGCAGTTCTTC. Protein: CASSKLAGGPTYNEQFF.

The chain carries TRBV12-3 or TRBV12-4 and TRBJ2-1; 7 nucleotides align to TRBD1. V lost 6 bases, J lost 5 bases, and 28 bases stayed unmatched. The CDR3 sequence is 21 residues long. DNA for the CDR3: TGTGCCAGCAGCCAAGATCGCTCCACTACAGGGGACCGGACTTCCCACAATGAGCAGTTCTTC. Its protein product is CASSQDRSTTGDRTSHNEQFF.